A selection of T cell receptor beta chains follows, all from one sample in a study of beta chain features in type 1 diabetes. The method was immunoSEQ multiplex PCR; TCRdb's version includes in-frame clones alone and lacks a portion of them. The sample contains some 200,000 clones, 16% of which appear only once. The source material was naive CD4+ T cells from blood. These receptors all stem from a man aged 30 to 45 with type 1 diabetes. Both conserved end residues are part of each CDR3. A D gene is named only where the DNA matches it firmly. For some rows the clone size is stated as once, few or many, or as a class when expanded; others skip it.

d_call j_call clone_size v_call cdr3_aa cdr3_nt
. TRBJ1-2 . TRBV7-9 CASSLEGTPYGYTF TGTGCCAGCAGCTTAGAAGGGACTCCCTATGGCTACACCTTC
. TRBJ1-1 few TRBV30 CARTVGLTEAFF TGTGCCCGGACAGTGGGATTGACTGAAGCTTTCTTT
. TRBJ2-1 . TRBV9 CASSVAAGSYNEQFF TGTGCCAGCAGCGTAGCGGCTGGCTCCTACAATGAGCAGTTCTTC
. TRBJ2-4 . TRBV20-1 CSASLGNIQYF TGCAGTGCTAGTTTGGGGAACATTCAGTACTTC
. TRBJ2-7 . TRBV11-2 CASSLVRTEYEQYF TGTGCCAGCAGCTTAGTCCGGACCGAGTACGAGCAGTACTTC
. TRBJ1-2 . TRBV9 CASTKANLGGTYGYTF TGTGCCAGCACCAAAGCAAATTTAGGTGGAACCTATGGCTACACCTTC
. TRBJ1-5 . TRBV7-2 CASSLGREDPQHF TGTGCCAGCAGCTTGGGCAGGGAGGATCCCCAGCATTTT
. TRBJ1-2 . TRBV9 CASSEWSNYGYTF TGTGCCAGCAGCGAATGGAGTAACTATGGCTACACCTTC
. TRBJ1-5 few TRBV27 CASSLFRTGQPQHF TGTGCCAGCAGTTTATTTCGCACAGGTCAGCCCCAGCATTTT
. TRBJ1-4 few TRBV30 CAWSVRRAVEKLFF TGTGCCTGGAGTGTACGCAGGGCAGTGGAAAAACTGTTTTTT
. TRBJ1-1 . TRBV28 CASSLRSGEAFF TGTGCCAGCAGTTTACGATCTGGTGAAGCTTTCTTT
TRBD1 TRBJ2-7 few TRBV29-1 CSAGQGVSYEQYF TGCAGCGCCGGACAGGGGGTGTCCTACGAGCAGTACTTC
TRBD2 TRBJ2-3 . TRBV27 CASSPRLAGALDTQYF TGTGCCAGCAGTCCCCGACTAGCGGGGGCCCTAGATACGCAGTATTTT
TRBD2 TRBJ2-5 . TRBV28 CASSPAAGGDQETQYF TGTGCCAGCAGTCCTGCCGCGGGAGGGGACCAAGAGACCCAGTACTTC
. TRBJ2-3 few TRBV30 CAWSAPTDTQYF TGTGCCTGGAGTGCCCCGACTGATACGCAGTATTTT
. TRBJ2-7 few TRBV29-1 CSVRTYEQYF TGCAGCGTTCGTACCTACGAGCAGTACTTC
TRBD1 TRBJ2-3 few TRBV29-1 CSVDGQGVTDTQYF TGCAGCGTAGATGGACAGGGAGTCACAGATACGCAGTATTTT
. TRBJ2-1 few TRBV18 CASSPAAKQFF TGTGCCAGCTCACCGGCAGCCAAGCAGTTCTTC
. TRBJ2-3 few TRBV6-5 CASSLVSTDTQYF TGTGCCAGCAGTTTGGTTTCCACAGATACGCAGTATTTT
. TRBJ2-6 . TRBV10-3 CAISGQFSGANVLTF TGTGCCATCAGCGGACAGTTCTCTGGGGCCAACGTCCTGACTTTC
. TRBJ2-6 . TRBV27 CASSLYRSGANVLTF TGTGCCAGCAGTTTATACCGCTCTGGGGCCAACGTCCTGACTTTC
. TRBJ2-4 . TRBV27 CASSPLRGKNIQYF TGTGCCAGCAGTCCCCTACGTGGGAAAAACATTCAGTACTTC
. TRBJ2-6 . TRBV7-9 CASSVNGLGANVLTF TGTGCCAGCAGCGTCAATGGGCTTGGGGCCAACGTCCTGACTTTC
. TRBJ1-1 few TRBV5-1 CASSFVRYTEAFF TGCGCCAGCAGCTTCGTCAGATACACTGAAGCTTTCTTT
. TRBJ2-3 few TRBV7-3 CASSLTGFTDTQYF TGTGCCAGCAGCTTAACCGGGTTCACAGATACGCAGTATTTT
TRBD2 TRBJ2-1 few TRBV9 CASSATSGTYNEQFF TGTGCCAGCAGCGCGACTAGCGGTACCTACAATGAGCAGTTCTTC
. TRBJ2-7 . TRBV7-9 CASSLGRDGSLEQYF TGTGCCAGCAGCTTAGGACGAGACGGCTCCCTCGAGCAGTACTTC
. TRBJ2-3 few TRBV7-9 CASSTGTADTQYF TGTGCCAGCAGCACAGGGACTGCAGATACGCAGTATTTT
TRBD1 TRBJ2-7 few TRBV29-1 CSVGQGSYEQYF TGCAGCGTTGGACAGGGCTCCTACGAGCAGTACTTC
. TRBJ2-5 . TRBV10-2 CASSEYATGQETQYF TGCGCCAGCAGTGAGTACGCGACGGGACAAGAGACCCAGTACTTC
. TRBJ2-6 many TRBV10-3 CAISVRDGANVLTF TGTGCCATCAGTGTCAGGGATGGGGCCAACGTCCTGACTTTC
. TRBJ2-3 . TRBV9 CASSVTLSTDTQYF TGTGCCAGCAGCGTGACCTTAAGCACAGATACGCAGTATTTT
. TRBJ2-3 . TRBV6-5 CASRRLLTDTQYF TGTGCCAGCAGAAGACTACTCACAGATACGCAGTATTTT
TRBD1 TRBJ2-3 . TRBV9 CASSNRGDRVDTQYF TGTGCCAGCAGCAACAGAGGGGACAGGGTAGATACGCAGTATTTT
TRBD2 TRBJ2-1 . TRBV5-4 CASAPLPSGRGDEQFF TGTGCCAGCGCACCGCTTCCCAGCGGGAGAGGGGATGAGCAGTTCTTC
. TRBJ2-1 few TRBV28 CASSFGQLNEQFF TGTGCCAGCAGCTTCGGACAGCTGAATGAGCAGTTCTTC
. TRBJ2-2 . TRBV13 CASSPGLNTGELFF TGTGCCAGCAGCCCGGGACTTAACACCGGGGAGCTGTTTTTT